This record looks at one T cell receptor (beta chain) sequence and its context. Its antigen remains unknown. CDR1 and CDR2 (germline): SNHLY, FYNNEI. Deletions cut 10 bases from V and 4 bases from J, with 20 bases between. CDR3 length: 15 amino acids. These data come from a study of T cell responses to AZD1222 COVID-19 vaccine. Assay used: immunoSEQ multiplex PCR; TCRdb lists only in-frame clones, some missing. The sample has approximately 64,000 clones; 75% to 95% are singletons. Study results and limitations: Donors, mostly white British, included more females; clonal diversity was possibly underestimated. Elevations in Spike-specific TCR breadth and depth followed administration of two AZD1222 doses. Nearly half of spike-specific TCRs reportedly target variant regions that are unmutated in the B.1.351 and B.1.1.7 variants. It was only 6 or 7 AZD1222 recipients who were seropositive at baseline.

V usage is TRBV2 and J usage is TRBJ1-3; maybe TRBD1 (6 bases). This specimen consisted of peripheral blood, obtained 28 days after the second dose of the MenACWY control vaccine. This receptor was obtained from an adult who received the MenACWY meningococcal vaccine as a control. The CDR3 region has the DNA TGTGCCAACCGAAAGGGTCCGGGGGCCGGAAACACCATATATTTT. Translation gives CANRKGPGAGNTIYF. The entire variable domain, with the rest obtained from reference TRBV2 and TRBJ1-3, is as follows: EPEVTQTPSHQVTQMGQEVILRCVPISNHLYFYWYRQILGQKVEFLVSFYNNEISEKSEIFDDQFSVERPDGSNFTLKIRSTKLEDSAMYFCANRKGPGAGNTIYFGEGSWLTVV.